A selection of T cell receptor beta chains follows, all from one sample in a study of post-analysis software for immune sequencing data. TCRdb re-analysed the PCR reads in MiXCR, keeping a single row per CDR3 protein. This table holds some 500,000 distinct CDR3 sequences, under 55% found once. The sample was blood. These receptors were taken from a girl aged 10 to 17 with multiple sclerosis. CDR3s include the opening cysteine and the closing phenylalanine or tryptophan. The order of the fields is clone size, J gene, V gene, D gene, CDR3 protein, CDR3 DNA. A D gene is named only where the DNA matches it firmly. The size of a clone is reported for some rows only, either as once, few or many, or as a class for expanded clones.

>NA|TRBJ1-1|TRBV7-2|TRBD1
CASSSQGGMIAEAFF
TGTGCCAGCAGCTCCCAGGGGGGGATGATTGCTGAAGCTTTCTTT
>NA|TRBJ2-5|TRBV5-1|TRBD2
CASSWEGPETQYF
TGCGCCAGCAGCTGGGAGGGCCCGGAGACCCAGTACTTC
>NA|TRBJ2-3|TRBV5-5|TRBD1
CASSSVDRGGTDTQYF
TGTGCCAGCAGCTCCGTAGACAGGGGCGGAACAGATACGCAGTATTTT
>NA|TRBJ1-2|TRBV6-1|NA
CASSEDRTAPHGYTF
TGTGCCAGCAGTGAAGATCGGACGGCACCCCATGGCTACACCTTC
>once|TRBJ2-4|TRBV7-2|TRBD2
CASSLGGIAKNIQYF
TGTGCCAGCAGCTTGGGGGGGATAGCCAAAAACATTCAGTACTTC
>NA|TRBJ2-1|TRBV28|NA
CASRLGAGRNEQFF
TGTGCCAGCAGGTTAGGCGCAGGGAGGAATGAGCAGTTCTTC
>few|TRBJ1-2|TRBV14|NA
CASRADKNYGYTF
TGTGCCAGCAGGGCGGACAAGAACTATGGCTACACCTTC
>NA|TRBJ2-6|TRBV20-1|TRBD1
CSVSLDRSSGANVLTF
TGCAGTGTCTCCTTGGACAGGAGCTCTGGGGCCAACGTCCTGACTTTC
>NA|TRBJ1-2|TRBV27|TRBD1
CASNPHQQTGWDYGYTF
TGTGCCAGCAATCCACACCAGCAGACAGGGTGGGACTATGGCTACACCTTC
>NA|TRBJ2-5|TRBV10-3|NA
CAISEFRGQMETQYF
TGTGCCATCAGTGAGTTCCGTGGGCAGATGGAGACCCAGTACTTC
>NA|TRBJ1-2|TRBV29-1|TRBD1
CSVEVQGGDYGYTF
TGCAGCGTTGAAGTACAGGGGGGGGACTATGGCTACACCTTC
>NA|TRBJ2-1|TRBV7-9|NA
CASSTIPLNEQFF
TGTGCCAGCAGCACCATACCCCTTAATGAGCAGTTCTTC
>NA|TRBJ1-2|TRBV20-1|NA
CSGLDRSPGYTF
TGCAGTGGTTTAGATCGGTCCCCTGGCTACACCTTC
>few|TRBJ2-1|TRBV20-1|NA
CSASGSNYNEQFF
TGCAGTGCTAGCGGGAGCAATTACAATGAGCAGTTCTTC
>few|TRBJ1-2|TRBV29-1|NA
CSGELINPTYGYTF
TGCAGCGGGGAGCTAATCAACCCAACCTATGGCTACACCTTC
>NA|TRBJ1-2|TRBV20-1|TRBD1
CSARNGRGQDYGYTF
TGCAGTGCTAGAAACGGCAGGGGGCAAGACTATGGCTACACCTTC
>NA|TRBJ1-1|TRBV28|TRBD1
CASSPRWTGRNTEAFF
TGTGCCAGCAGTCCGAGATGGACAGGTAGAAACACTGAAGCTTTCTTT
>once|TRBJ1-2|TRBV27|NA
CASSLLKGTGYTF
TGTGCCAGCAGTTTACTAAAGGGGACTGGCTACACCTTC
>NA|TRBJ2-1|TRBV11-2|NA
CASSLRQNPYNEQFF
TGTGCCAGCAGCCTCCGACAGAATCCTTACAATGAGCAGTTCTTC
>NA|TRBJ1-5|TRBV19|NA
CASSIGAVYSNQPQHF
TGTGCCAGTAGTATCGGGGCGGTGTATAGCAATCAGCCCCAGCATTTT
>NA|TRBJ2-7|TRBV4-1|NA
CASSQEIQAGEQYF
TGCGCCAGCAGCCAAGAGATCCAGGCTGGCGAGCAGTACTTC
>NA|TRBJ2-7|TRBV5-1|NA
CASSPVRGEQYF
TGCGCCAGCAGCCCTGTGAGAGGCGAGCAGTACTTC
>few|TRBJ2-1|TRBV28|TRBD2
CASYTSGRYNEQFF
TGTGCCAGCTATACTAGCGGGAGATACAATGAGCAGTTCTTC
>NA|TRBJ2-1|TRBV28|TRBD2
CASRNGGTSGSNEQFF
TGTGCCAGCAGAAACGGCGGGACTAGCGGGAGTAATGAGCAGTTCTTC
>NA|TRBJ2-7|TRBV20-1|TRBD2
CSARDKEGTSHNEQYF
TGCAGTGCTAGAGATAAGGAGGGGACTAGCCACAATGAGCAGTACTTC
>NA|TRBJ1-5|TRBV12-3/TRBV12-4|NA
CASSLTADQPQHF
TGTGCCAGCAGTTTGACAGCCGATCAGCCCCAGCATTTT
>many|TRBJ2-5|TRBV29-1|NA
CSAMPLQETQYF
TGCAGCGCAATGCCCTTACAAGAGACCCAGTACTTC
>NA|TRBJ1-3|TRBV4-1|NA
CASSQESVGLGSGNTIYF
TGCGCCAGCAGCCAAGAAAGCGTAGGTCTGGGCTCTGGAAACACCATATATTTT
>few|TRBJ2-1|TRBV2|NA
CASTRALGISYNEQFF
TGTGCCAGCACTCGTGCGCTAGGCATCTCCTACAATGAGCAGTTCTTC
>NA|TRBJ2-7|TRBV12-3/TRBV12-4|TRBD2
CASSRDYMTEQYF
TGTGCCAGCAGCAGGGACTACATGACCGAGCAGTACTTC
>NA|TRBJ2-7|TRBV20-1|NA
CSARGPWANEQYF
TGCAGTGCCCGGGGGCCCTGGGCGAACGAGCAGTACTTC
>few|TRBJ1-1|TRBV20-1|NA
CSAGKDRIVPEAFF
TGCAGTGCTGGCAAAGACAGGATCGTCCCTGAAGCTTTCTTT
>few|TRBJ2-7|TRBV29-1|TRBD2
CSVEDREAEYEQYF
TGCAGCGTTGAAGATCGGGAGGCGGAGTACGAGCAGTACTTC
>NA|TRBJ1-4|TRBV7-9|TRBD1
CASSWIGTDSSTNEKLFF
TGTGCCAGCAGCTGGATCGGGACAGATTCTTCAACTAATGAAAAACTGTTTTTT
>NA|TRBJ2-7|TRBV7-9|TRBD2
CASSPIPAGGSHEQYF
TGTGCCAGCAGCCCTATTCCCGCGGGAGGGTCCCACGAGCAGTACTTC
>NA|TRBJ2-7|TRBV29-1|TRBD1
CSVGGTGTYEQYF
TGCAGCGTTGGGGGGACAGGGACCTACGAGCAGTACTTC
>NA|TRBJ2-1|TRBV12-3/TRBV12-4|TRBD2
CASTGRGYEQFF
TGTGCCAGCACCGGGAGGGGGTATGAGCAGTTCTTC
>NA|TRBJ2-3|TRBV6-1|NA
CASSEGQGFTDTQYF
TGTGCCAGCAGTGAAGGGCAGGGATTTACAGATACGCAGTATTTT
>few|TRBJ2-1|TRBV5-5|NA
CASSLDAGEQFF
TGTGCCAGCAGCTTGGACGCGGGTGAGCAGTTCTTC
>NA|TRBJ2-7|TRBV9|TRBD1
CASRCDRVNSYEQYF
TGTGCCAGCAGGTGCGACAGGGTAAACTCCTACGAGCAGTACTTC
>NA|TRBJ2-7|TRBV5-1|NA
CASSRWNEQYF
TGCGCCAGCAGTCGGTGGAACGAGCAGTACTTC
>once|TRBJ1-2|TRBV6-1|TRBD1
CASSVLDRLVSVDGYTF
TGTGCCAGCAGTGTTTTGGACAGGTTGGTTTCGGTAGATGGCTACACCTTC
>NA|TRBJ2-1|TRBV12-2|NA
CASRPQGSSYNEQFF
TGTGCAAGTCGCCCACAGGGAAGCTCCTACAATGAGCAGTTCTTC
>NA|TRBJ2-1|TRBV7-9|TRBD2
CASSFWWGTSGRTVNEQFF
TGTGCCAGCAGCTTCTGGTGGGGGACTAGCGGGAGGACCGTCAATGAGCAGTTCTTC
>few|TRBJ2-7|TRBV11-2|TRBD2
CASRLVAGGEQYF
TGTGCCAGCAGGTTGGTCGCGGGAGGCGAGCAGTACTTC
>once|TRBJ2-1|TRBV12-3/TRBV12-4|NA
CASSPLGDPVYNEQFF
TGTGCCAGCAGTCCGCTCGGGGACCCCGTTTACAATGAGCAGTTCTTC
>NA|TRBJ2-3|TRBV20-1|TRBD1
CSARRDRVFGSDTQYF
TGCAGTGCTAGAAGGGACAGGGTATTCGGTTCGGATACGCAGTATTTT
>few|TRBJ2-6|TRBV20-1|NA
CSANMLRGANVLTF
TGCAGTGCCAATATGCTAAGGGGGGCCAACGTCCTGACTTTC
>NA|TRBJ2-3|TRBV4-3|NA
CASSQVIGAYTDTQYF
TGCGCCAGCAGCCAAGTAATAGGGGCCTACACAGATACGCAGTATTTT
>few|TRBJ2-1|TRBV24-1|TRBD2
CATSETSGGSNEQFF
TGTGCCACCAGTGAAACTAGCGGGGGGTCCAATGAGCAGTTCTTC
>NA|TRBJ2-7|TRBV29-1|NA
CSVGTDDYEQYF
TGCAGCGTGGGGACTGACGACTACGAGCAGTACTTC
>NA|TRBJ2-2|TRBV29-1|NA
CSVGPGARNTGELFF
TGCAGCGTTGGACCGGGGGCGCGGAACACCGGGGAGCTGTTTTTT
>few|TRBJ2-5|TRBV12-3/TRBV12-4|NA
CASSLWGETQYF
TGTGCCAGCAGTTTATGGGGAGAGACCCAGTACTTC
>NA|TRBJ2-1|TRBV10-3|NA
CAISGTSHEQFF
TGTGCCATCAGTGGAACCAGCCATGAGCAGTTCTTC
>NA|TRBJ2-5|TRBV29-1|NA
CSVDPSHGETQYF
TGCAGCGTTGACCCGTCCCATGGGGAGACCCAGTACTTC
>NA|TRBJ1-1|TRBV9|NA
CASSVNAGKTEAFF
TGTGCCAGCAGCGTAAACGCAGGGAAGACTGAAGCTTTCTTT
>few|TRBJ2-7|TRBV12-3/TRBV12-4|NA
CASSLESETYEQYF
TGTGCCAGCAGTTTAGAGTCGGAGACCTACGAGCAGTACTTC